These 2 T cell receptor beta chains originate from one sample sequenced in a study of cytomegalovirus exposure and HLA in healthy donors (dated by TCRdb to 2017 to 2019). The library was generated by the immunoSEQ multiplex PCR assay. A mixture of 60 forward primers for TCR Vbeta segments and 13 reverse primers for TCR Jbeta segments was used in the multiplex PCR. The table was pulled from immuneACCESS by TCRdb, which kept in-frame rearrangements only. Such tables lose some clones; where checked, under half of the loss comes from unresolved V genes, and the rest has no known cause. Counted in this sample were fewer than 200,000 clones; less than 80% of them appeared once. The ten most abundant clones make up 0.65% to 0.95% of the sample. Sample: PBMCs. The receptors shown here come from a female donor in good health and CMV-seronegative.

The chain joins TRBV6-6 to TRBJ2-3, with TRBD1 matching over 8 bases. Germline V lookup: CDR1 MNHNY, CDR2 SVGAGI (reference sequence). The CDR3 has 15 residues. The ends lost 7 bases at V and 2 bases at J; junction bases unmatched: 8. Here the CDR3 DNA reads TGTGCCAGCACTAAACAGGGGGGCCTCACAGATACGCAGTATTTT. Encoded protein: CASTKQGGLTDTQYF.

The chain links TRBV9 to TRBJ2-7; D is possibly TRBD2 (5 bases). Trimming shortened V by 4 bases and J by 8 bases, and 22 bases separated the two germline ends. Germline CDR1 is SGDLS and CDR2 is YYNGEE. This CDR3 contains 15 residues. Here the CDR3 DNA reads TGTGCCAGCAGCCAAGAGGGTTTAGCCCCTACGAAGCAGTACTTC. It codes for CASSQEGLAPTKQYF.